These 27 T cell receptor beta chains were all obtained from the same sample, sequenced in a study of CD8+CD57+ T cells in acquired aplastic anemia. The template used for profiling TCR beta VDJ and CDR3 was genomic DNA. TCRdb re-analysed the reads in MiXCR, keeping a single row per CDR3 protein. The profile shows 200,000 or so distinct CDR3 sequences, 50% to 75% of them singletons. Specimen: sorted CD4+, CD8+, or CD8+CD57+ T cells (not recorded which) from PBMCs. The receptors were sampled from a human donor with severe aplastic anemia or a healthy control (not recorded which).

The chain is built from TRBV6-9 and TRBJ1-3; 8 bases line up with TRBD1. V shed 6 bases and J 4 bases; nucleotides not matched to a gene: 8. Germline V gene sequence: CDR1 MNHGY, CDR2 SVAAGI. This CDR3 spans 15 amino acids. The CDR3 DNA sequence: TGTGCCAGCAGAAAGGACAGGGCAAGGGGAAACACCATATATTTT. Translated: CASRKDRARGNTIYF.

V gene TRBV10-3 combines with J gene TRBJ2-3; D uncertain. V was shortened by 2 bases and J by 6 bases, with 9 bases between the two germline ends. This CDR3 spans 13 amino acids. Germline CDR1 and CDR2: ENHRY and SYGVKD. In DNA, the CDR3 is TGTGCCATCAGTGAGGTCAGCGCGGATACGCAGTATTTT. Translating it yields CAISEVSADTQYF.

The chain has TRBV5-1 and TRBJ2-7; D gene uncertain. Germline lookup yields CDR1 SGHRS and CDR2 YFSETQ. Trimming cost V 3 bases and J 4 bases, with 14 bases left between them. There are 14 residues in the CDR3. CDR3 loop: CASSSYSPEYEQYF. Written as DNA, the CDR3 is TGCGCCAGCAGCTCTTACTCCCCTGAGTACGAGCAGTACTTC.

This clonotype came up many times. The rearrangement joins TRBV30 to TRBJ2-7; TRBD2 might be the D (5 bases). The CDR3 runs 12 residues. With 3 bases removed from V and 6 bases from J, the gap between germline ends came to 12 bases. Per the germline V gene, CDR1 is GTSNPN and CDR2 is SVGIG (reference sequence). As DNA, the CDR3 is TGTGCCTGGAGGGTACTAGGCCCCGAGCAGTACTTC. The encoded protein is CAWRVLGPEQYF.

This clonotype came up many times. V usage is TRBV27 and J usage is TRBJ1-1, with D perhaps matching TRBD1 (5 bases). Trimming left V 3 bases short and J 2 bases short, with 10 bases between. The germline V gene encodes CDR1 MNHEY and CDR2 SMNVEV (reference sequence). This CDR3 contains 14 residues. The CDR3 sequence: CASSLGVANTEAFF. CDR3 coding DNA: TGTGCCAGCAGTTTGGGGGTCGCCAACACTGAAGCTTTCTTT.

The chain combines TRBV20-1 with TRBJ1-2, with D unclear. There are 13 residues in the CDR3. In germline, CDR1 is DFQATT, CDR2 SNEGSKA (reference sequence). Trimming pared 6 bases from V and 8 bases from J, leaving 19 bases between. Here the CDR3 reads CSAETRSRRGYTF. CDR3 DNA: TGCAGTGCCGAAACCAGGTCGCGGAGGGGCTACACCTTC.

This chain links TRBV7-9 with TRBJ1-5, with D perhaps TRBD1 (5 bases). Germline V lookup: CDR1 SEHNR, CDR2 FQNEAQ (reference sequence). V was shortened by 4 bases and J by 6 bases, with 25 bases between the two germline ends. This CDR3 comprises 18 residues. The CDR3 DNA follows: TGTGCCAGCAGCTCCATAGGACATCGGGGAGACAATAGTCAGCCCCAGCATTTT. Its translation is CASSSIGHRGDNSQPQHF.

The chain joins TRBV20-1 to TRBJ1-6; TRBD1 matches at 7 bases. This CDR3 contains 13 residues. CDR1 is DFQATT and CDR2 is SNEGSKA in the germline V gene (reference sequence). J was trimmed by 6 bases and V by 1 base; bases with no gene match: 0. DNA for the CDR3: TGCAGTGCTAGAGCAGGGGGTAATTCACCCCTCCACTTT. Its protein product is CSARAGGNSPLHF.

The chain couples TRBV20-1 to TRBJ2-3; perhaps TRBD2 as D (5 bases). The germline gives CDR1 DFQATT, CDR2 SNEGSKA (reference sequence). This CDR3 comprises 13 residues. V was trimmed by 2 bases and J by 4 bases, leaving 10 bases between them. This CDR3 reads CSARRLAPDTQYF. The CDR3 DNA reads TGCAGTGCTAGACGCCTAGCTCCAGATACGCAGTATTTT.

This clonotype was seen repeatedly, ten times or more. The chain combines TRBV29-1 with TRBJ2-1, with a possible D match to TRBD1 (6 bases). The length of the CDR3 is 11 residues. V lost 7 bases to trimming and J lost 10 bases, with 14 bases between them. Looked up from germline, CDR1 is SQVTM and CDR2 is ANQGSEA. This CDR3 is CSAHGTPEQFF. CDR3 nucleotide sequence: TGCAGCGCTCACGGGACACCCGAGCAGTTCTTC.

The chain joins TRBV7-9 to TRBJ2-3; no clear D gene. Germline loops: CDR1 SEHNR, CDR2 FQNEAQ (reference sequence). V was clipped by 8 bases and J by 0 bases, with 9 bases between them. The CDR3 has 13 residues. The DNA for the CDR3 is TGTGCCAGCCGATGGGGAAGCACAGATACGCAGTATTTT. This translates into CASRWGSTDTQYF. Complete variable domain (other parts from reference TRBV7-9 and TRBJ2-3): DTGVSQNPRHKITKRGQNVTFRCDPISEHNRLYWYRQTLGQGPEFLTYFQNEAQLEKSRLLSDRFSAERPKGSFSTLEIQRTEQGDSAMYLCASRWGSTDTQYFGPGTRLTVL.

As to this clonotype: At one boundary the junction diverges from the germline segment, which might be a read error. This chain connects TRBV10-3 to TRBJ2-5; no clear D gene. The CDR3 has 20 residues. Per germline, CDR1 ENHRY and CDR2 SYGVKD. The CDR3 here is CASSYSSGSENTESGETQYF. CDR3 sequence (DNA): TGTGCCAGCAGTTACTCGAGTGGCAGCGAGAACACTGAAAGTGGAGAGACCCAGTACTTC.

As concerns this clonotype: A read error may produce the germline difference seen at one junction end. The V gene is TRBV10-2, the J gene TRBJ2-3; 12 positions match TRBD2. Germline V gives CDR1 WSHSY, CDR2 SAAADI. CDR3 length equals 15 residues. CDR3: CASTPGLAGTDTQYF. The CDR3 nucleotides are TGCGCCAGCACCCCGGGACTAGCGGGCACCGATACGCAGTATTTT.

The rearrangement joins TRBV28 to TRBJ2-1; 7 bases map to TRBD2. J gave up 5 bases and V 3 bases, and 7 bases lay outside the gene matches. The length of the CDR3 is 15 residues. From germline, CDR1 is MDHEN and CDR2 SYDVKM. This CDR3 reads CASSFVAGPNNEQFF. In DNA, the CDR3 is TGTGCCAGCAGTTTCGTAGCGGGTCCGAACAATGAGCAGTTCTTC. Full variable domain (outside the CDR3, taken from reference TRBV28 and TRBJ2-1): DVKVTQSSRYLVKRTGEKVFLECVQDMDHENMFWYRQDPGLGLRLIYFSYDVKMKEKGDIPEGYSVSREKKERFSLILESASTNQTSMYLCASSFVAGPNNEQFFGPGTRLTVL.

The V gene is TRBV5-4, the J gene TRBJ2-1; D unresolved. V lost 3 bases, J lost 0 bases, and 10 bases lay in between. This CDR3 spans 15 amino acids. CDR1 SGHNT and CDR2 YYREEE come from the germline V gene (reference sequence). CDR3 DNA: TGTGCCAGCAGCTACAGCCGGAGCTCCTACAATGAGCAGTTCTTC. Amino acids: CASSYSRSSYNEQFF.

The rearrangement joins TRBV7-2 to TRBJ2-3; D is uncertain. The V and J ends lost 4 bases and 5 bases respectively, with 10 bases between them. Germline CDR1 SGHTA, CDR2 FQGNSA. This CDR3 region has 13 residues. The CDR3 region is CASSSSPRDTQYF. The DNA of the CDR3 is TGTGCCAGCAGCTCCTCTCCGAGAGATACGCAGTATTTT.

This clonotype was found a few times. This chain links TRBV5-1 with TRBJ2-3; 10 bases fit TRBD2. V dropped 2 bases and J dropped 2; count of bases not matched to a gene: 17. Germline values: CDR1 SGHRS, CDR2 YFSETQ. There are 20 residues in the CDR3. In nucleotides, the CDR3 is TGCGCCAGCAGCTTAAGGGTTAGCGGGGGGCACTCCGGTGCCACAGATACGCAGTATTTT. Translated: CASSLRVSGGHSGATDTQYF.

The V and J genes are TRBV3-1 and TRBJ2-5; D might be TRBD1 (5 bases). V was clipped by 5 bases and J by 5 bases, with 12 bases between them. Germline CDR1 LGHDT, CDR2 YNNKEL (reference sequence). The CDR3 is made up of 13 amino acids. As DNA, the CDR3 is TGTGCCAGCAGCGGAGCAGGGTGGGAGACCCAGTACTTC. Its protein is CASSGAGWETQYF.

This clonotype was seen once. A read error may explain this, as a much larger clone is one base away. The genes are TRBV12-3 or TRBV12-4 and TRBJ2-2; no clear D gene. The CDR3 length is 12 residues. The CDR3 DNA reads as TGTGCTAGTGGTTCTAGCACCGGGGAGCTGTTTTTT. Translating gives CASGSSTGELFF.

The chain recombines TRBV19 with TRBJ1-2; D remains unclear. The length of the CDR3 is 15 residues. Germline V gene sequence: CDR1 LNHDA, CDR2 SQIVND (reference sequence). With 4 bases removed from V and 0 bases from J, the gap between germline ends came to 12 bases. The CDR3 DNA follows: TGTGCCAGTAGTAACCAGAGGCGAGCTAACTATGGCTACACCTTC. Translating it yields CASSNQRRANYGYTF.

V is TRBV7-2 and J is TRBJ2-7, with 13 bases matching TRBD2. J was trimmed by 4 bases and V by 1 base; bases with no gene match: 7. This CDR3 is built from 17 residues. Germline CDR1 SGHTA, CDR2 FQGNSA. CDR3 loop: CASSLGPTSGGAYEQYF. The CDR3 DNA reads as TGTGCCAGCAGCTTAGGGCCTACTAGCGGGGGGGCGTACGAGCAGTACTTC.

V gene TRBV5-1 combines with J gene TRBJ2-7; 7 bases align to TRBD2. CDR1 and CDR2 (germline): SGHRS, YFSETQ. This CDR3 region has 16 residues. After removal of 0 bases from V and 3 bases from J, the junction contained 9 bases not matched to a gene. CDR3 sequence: CASSLERGSAGYEQYF. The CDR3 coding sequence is TGCGCCAGCAGCTTGGAGCGCGGGAGCGCTGGCTACGAGCAGTACTTC.

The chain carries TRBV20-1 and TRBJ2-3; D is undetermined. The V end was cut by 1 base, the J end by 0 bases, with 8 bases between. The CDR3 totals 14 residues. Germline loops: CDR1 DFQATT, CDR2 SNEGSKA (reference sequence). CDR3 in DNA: TGCAGTGCTAGAGTTGGCAGTAGCACAGATACGCAGTATTTT. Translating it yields CSARVGSSTDTQYF.

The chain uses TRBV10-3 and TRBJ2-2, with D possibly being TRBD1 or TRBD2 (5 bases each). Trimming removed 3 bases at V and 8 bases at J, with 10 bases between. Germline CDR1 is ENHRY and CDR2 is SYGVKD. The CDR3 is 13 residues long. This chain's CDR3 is CAISDGASGELFF. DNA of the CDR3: TGTGCCATCAGTGACGGGGCATCGGGGGAGCTGTTTTTT.

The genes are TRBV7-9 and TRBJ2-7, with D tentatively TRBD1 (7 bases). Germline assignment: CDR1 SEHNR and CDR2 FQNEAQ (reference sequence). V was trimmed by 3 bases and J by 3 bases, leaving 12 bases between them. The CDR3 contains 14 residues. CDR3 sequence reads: CASSLEGAHYEQYF. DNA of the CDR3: TGTGCCAGCAGCTTGGAGGGGGCCCACTACGAGCAGTACTTC.

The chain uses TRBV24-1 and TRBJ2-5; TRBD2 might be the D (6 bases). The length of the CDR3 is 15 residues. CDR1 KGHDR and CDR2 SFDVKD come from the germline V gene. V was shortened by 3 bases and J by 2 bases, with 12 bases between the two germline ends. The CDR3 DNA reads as TGTGCCACCAGTGATCCTTTGGGGGGACAAGAGACCCAGTACTTC. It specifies CATSDPLGGQETQYF.

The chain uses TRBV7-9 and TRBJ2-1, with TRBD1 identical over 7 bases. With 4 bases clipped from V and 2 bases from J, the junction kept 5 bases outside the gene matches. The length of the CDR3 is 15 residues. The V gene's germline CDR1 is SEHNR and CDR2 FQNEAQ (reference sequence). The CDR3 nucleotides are TGTGCCAGCAGCTCTACAGGGGACACCTACAATGAGCAGTTCTTC. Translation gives CASSSTGDTYNEQFF.